The 15 T cell receptor beta chains below all came from one sample that was sequenced in a study of cytomegalovirus exposure and HLA in healthy donors (dated by TCRdb to the late 2010s). The library was prepared using the immunoSEQ multiplex PCR assay. For the multiplex PCR, a mixture combining 60 forward primers for TCR Vbeta segments and 13 reverse primers for TCR Jbeta segments was used. Here the immuneACCESS table is served through TCRdb, limited to in-frame sequences with V and J called. Missing clones are a known gap in these copies; in checked studies unresolved V genes cover under half, and the rest lacks a known reason. Recorded for this sample are about 200,000 clones; roughly 80% of them occurred a single time. Less than 2% of the sample rests with the top ten. The sequencing input was PBMCs. The source is a woman younger than 35 in good health and CMV-seronegative.

The chain links TRBV27 to TRBJ2-3; D gene unclear. The CDR3 has 15 amino acids. The V end was cut by 2 bases, the J end by 5 bases, with 14 bases between. CDR1 and CDR2 from the germline V gene are MNHEY and SMNVEV (reference sequence). The CDR3 here is CASSLGRQLRDTQYF. The CDR3 coding sequence is TGTGCCAGCAGTTTAGGTCGACAACTGAGAGATACGCAGTATTTT.

The chain uses TRBV5-4 and TRBJ2-1; TRBD2 matches 13 bases. Germline values: CDR1 SGHNT, CDR2 YYREEE (reference sequence). V lost 4 bases to trimming and J lost 8 bases; unmatched junction nucleotides: 6. The CDR3 contains 15 residues. DNA for the CDR3: TGTGCCAGCAGCCGCACTAGCGGGAGGGTGGATGAGCAGTTCTTC. Translated: CASSRTSGRVDEQFF.

J is TRBJ2-1 and V is TRBV2; no clear D gene. Per germline, CDR1 SNHLY and CDR2 FYNNEI. V was pared by 7 bases and J by 2 bases, with 9 bases between. The length of the CDR3 is 13 residues. DNA of the CDR3: TGTGCCAGCAACGAGCTTCCCTACAATGAGCAGTTCTTC. This translates into CASNELPYNEQFF.

The gene calls are TRBV29-1 and TRBJ1-2; the match to TRBD1 covers 8 bases. CDR1 and CDR2 (germline): SQVTM, ANQGSEA. Trimming cost V 7 bases and J 5 bases; bases outside gene matches: 12. This CDR3 region has 14 residues. The CDR3, as DNA: TGCAGCGGGGAAGTGACAGGGGAGGAGTATGGCTACACCTTC. It is translated as CSGEVTGEEYGYTF. Variable domain in full (rest from reference TRBV29-1 and TRBJ1-2): SAVISQKPSRDICQRGTSLTIQCQVDSQVTMMFWYRQQPGQSLTLIATANQGSEATYESGFVIDKFPISRPNLTFSTLTVSNMSPEDSSIYLCSGEVTGEEYGYTFGSGTRLTVV.

CDR3 sequence reads: CASRRDRGIYGYTF. The CDR3 DNA is TGTGCCAGCAGGAGGGACAGGGGTATCTATGGCTACACCTTC. This sequence joins TRBV28 and TRBJ1-2; 10 nucleotides match TRBD1. Germline values: CDR1 MDHEN, CDR2 SYDVKM. The length of the CDR3 is 14 residues. The V segment lost 6 bases and the J segment 4 bases; nucleotides outside the gene matches: 5.

The rearrangement links TRBV28 to TRBJ2-2; 8 bases align to TRBD1. CDR3 size: 16 residues. Losses at the gene ends were 6 bases for V and 2 bases for J; bases not matched to a gene: 8. Looked up from germline, CDR1 is MDHEN and CDR2 is SYDVKM. The DNA for the CDR3 is TGTGCCAGCAGATTTAAGGGACAGGCCAACACCGGGGAGCTGTTTTTT. Protein product: CASRFKGQANTGELFF.

The rearrangement links TRBV5-8 to TRBJ2-3; a possible D gene is TRBD2 (6 bases). The CDR3 sequence is 13 residues long. Looked up from germline, CDR1 is SGHTS and CDR2 is YDEGEE. The V gene lost 3 bases and the J gene lost 4 bases, with 9 bases spanning the gap. The CDR3 here is CASSSQRADTQYF. The CDR3 DNA is TGTGCCAGCAGCTCCCAGCGGGCAGATACGCAGTATTTT.

V is TRBV4-1 and J is TRBJ2-1; D unclear. V shed 6 bases and J shed 2 bases, with 14 bases lying between them. The CDR3 sequence is 15 residues long. CDR1 MGHRA and CDR2 YSYEKL come from the germline V gene. The CDR3 nucleotides are TGCGCCAGCAGTCCCGCGTCTGCAACCTACAATGAGCAGTTCTTC. It yields the protein CASSPASATYNEQFF.

This sequence joins TRBV18 and TRBJ1-3, with 8 bases identical to TRBD1. CDR3 length: 16 residues. Germline values: CDR1 KGHSH, CDR2 LQKENI. Germline trimming cut 3 bases from V and 0 bases from J; bases unmatched to any gene: 4. The chain's CDR3 is CASSPDRASSGNTIYF. The CDR3 coding sequence is TGTGCCAGCTCACCGGACAGGGCTAGCTCTGGAAACACCATATATTTT.

The chain has TRBV7-6 and TRBJ2-3, with a weak D call TRBD1 (5 bases). The CDR3 is 12 amino acids. The ends were cut back, 5 bases at V and 4 bases at J, with 7 bases in the middle. Germline V gene lookup returns CDR1 SGHVS and CDR2 FNYEAQ. CDR3 sequence (DNA): TGTGCCAGCAGCGGACAAGCAGATACGCAGTATTTT. Its protein product is CASSGQADTQYF.

This clone was seen more than once but under ten times. The DNA of the CDR3 is TGTGCCAGCAGCAAGGGACAGGGAGTCAGGGGGGAGCTGTTTTTT. Translated: CASSKGQGVRGELFF. V and J are TRBV6-5 and TRBJ2-2, with 9 bases identical to TRBD1. Germline V gene sequence: CDR1 MNHEY, CDR2 SVGAGI. This CDR3 is 15 amino acids long. J lost 8 bases, V lost 6 bases, and 10 bases had no gene match.

The chain employs TRBV13 and TRBJ1-3; 7 bases map to TRBD1. CDR1 and CDR2 (germline): PRHDT, FYEKMQ (reference sequence). This CDR3 contains 14 residues. After removal of 5 bases from V and 2 bases from J, the junction contained 3 bases not matched to a gene. CDR3 residues: CASSQGGAGNTIYF. CDR3 in DNA: TGTGCCAGCAGCCAGGGGGGAGCTGGAAACACCATATATTTT.

The chain links TRBV4-2 to TRBJ1-1; 9 bases align to TRBD1. The CDR3 covers 15 residues. V was pared by 4 bases and J by 1 base, with 4 bases of the junction left unmatched. The V gene's germline CDR1 is LGHNA and CDR2 YNFKEQ. This CDR3 is CASSPGQGSNTEAFF. The CDR3 nucleotides are TGTGCCAGCAGCCCGGGACAGGGTTCGAACACTGAAGCTTTCTTT.

The CDR3 DNA follows: TGCGCCAGCAGTCAATCTCGGTTAGGCAGGGGGAACGGGGAGCTGTTTTTT. This gives the protein CASSQSRLGRGNGELFF. The gene calls are TRBV23-1 and TRBJ2-2; 7 nucleotides match TRBD1. TRBV23-1 is classed as an ORF, of uncertain function. The CDR3 length is 17 residues. V dropped 0 bases and J dropped 7; count of bases not matched to a gene: 11.

This clone was counted between two and nine times. An end of the junction does not agree with germline; a read error may underlie this. The chain has TRBV4-2 and TRBJ2-7, with 7 bases that match TRBD2. Looked up from germline, CDR1 is LGHNA and CDR2 is YNFKEQ. The CDR3 covers 12 residues. CDR3 in DNA: TGTGCCAGCAGCCAAACCTCGGGAGGCCAACCATTC. Its protein is CASSQTSGGQPF.